This record concerns one T cell receptor (beta chain) sequence. This probably arose from a read error, given a far larger clone one base away. Distinct nucleotide sequences in the sample also encode this CDR3. This entry belongs to a study of shared clonotypes between healthy human individuals. CDR1 and CDR2 (germline): SQVTM, ANQGSEA. V was trimmed by 6 bases and J by 6 bases, leaving 15 bases between them. The CDR3 runs to 13 residues. Sequenced by immunoSEQ multiplex PCR; TCRdb stores in-frame clones only, minus some. Among some 450,000 clones, approximately 80% were seen once, and the ten largest hold 12%.

The source is a middle-aged woman in good health. Some clones in this sample may be carry-over from other donors' samples. Sequenced input: PBMCs. The chain has TRBV29-1 and TRBJ2-1; TRBD2 might be the D (6 bases). The CDR3 DNA sequence: TGCAGCGTCGGGACGGGGGTGGTCAATGAGCAGTTCTTC. Its protein is CSVGTGVVNEQFF.